This T cell receptor (beta chain) is from a study of beta chain features in type 1 diabetes. Study-wide points: Patients showed naive, central memory and Treg TCRB repertoires that appeared more similar than those of healthy donors.

This clone was recorded a few times. Its antigen remains unidentified. cDNA synthesis used the whole RNA isolate, giving expressed TCRB sequences. Method: immunoSEQ multiplex PCR; TCRdb's copy keeps in-frame clones and lacks some. This sample carries hundreds of thousands of clones, roughly 8% of them seen once, and the ten largest clones take 0.44%. CDR3 length equals 15 residues. Trimming removed 6 bases at V and 2 bases at J, with 14 bases between. Germline-derived CDR1 and CDR2 are MNHEY and SMNVEV (reference sequence). The sequencing input was central memory CD4+ T cells from blood. The clonotype originates from a young woman in good health. V gene TRBV27 combines with J gene TRBJ1-5; D is undetermined. The CDR3 region is CASSPRVVGNQPQHF. The CDR3, as DNA: TGTGCCAGCAGCCCGCGGGTCGTCGGCAATCAGCCCCAGCATTTT.